The following is a T cell receptor beta chain sequence with its context. Its antigen is unidentified. TCRdb's copy holds only in-frame clones and misses some; the assay was immunoSEQ multiplex PCR. This table has 70,000 or so clones, approximately 95% appearing once. The data stem from a study of cytomegalovirus exposure and HLA in healthy donors. Study-level findings and limits: Among the CMV-associated chains, three were confirmed in vitro as specific for CMV antigens.

Germline loops: CDR1 MDHEN, CDR2 SYDVKM. The CDR3 contains 15 residues. V was pared by 5 bases and J by 3 bases, with 16 bases between. Sequencing input: PBMCs. This TCR was sampled from a man aged 18 to 29 in good health and CMV-seropositive. The genes are TRBV28 and TRBJ1-1, with D tentatively TRBD1 (6 bases). The CDR3 nucleotides are TGTGCCAGCAGTCCGGGGGGCAGGATGGACACTGAAGCTTTCTTT. Encoded protein: CASSPGGRMDTEAFF.